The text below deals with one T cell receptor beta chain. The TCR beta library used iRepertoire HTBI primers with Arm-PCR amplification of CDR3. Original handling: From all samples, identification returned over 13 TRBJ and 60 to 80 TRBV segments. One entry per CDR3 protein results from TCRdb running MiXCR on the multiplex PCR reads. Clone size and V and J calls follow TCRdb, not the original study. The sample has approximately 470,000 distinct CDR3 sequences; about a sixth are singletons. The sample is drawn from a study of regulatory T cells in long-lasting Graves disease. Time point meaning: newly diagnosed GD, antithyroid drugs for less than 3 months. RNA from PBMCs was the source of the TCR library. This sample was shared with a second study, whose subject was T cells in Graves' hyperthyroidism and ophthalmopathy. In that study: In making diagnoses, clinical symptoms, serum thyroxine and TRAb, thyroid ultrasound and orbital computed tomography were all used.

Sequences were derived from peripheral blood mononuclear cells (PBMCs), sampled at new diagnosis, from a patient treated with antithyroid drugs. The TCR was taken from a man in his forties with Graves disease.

The chain's CDR3 is CASSVRGTHTYEQYF. In DNA form, the CDR3 reads TGTGCCAGTAGTGTCAGGGGGACTCACACCTACGAGCAGTACTTC. The chain is built from TRBV19 and TRBJ2-7; weak D call: TRBD1 (7 bases). Germline V gene lookup returns CDR1 LNHDA and CDR2 SQIVND (reference sequence). V lost 5 bases and J 2 bases, leaving 16 bases between the germline ends. This CDR3 spans 15 amino acids.